Sequencing of this TCR beta chain was carried out in a study of Ad26.COV2.S vaccination and SARS-CoV-2 variants. The overall study: This donor came from the COV1001 trial of Ad26.COV2.S. Study outcomes and limitations: Vaccine and placebo groups showed comparable non-spike TCR breadth. Measures of TCR breadth and depth may have fallen short of total T cell responses.

Note on this clone: Its antigen remains unknown.

The repertoire was sequenced with immunoSEQ multiplex PCR; TCRdb's copy has only in-frame clones and lacks some. The sample carries 290,000 or so clones, approximately 87% recorded once. Specified treatment: over 15 received Ad26.COV2.S at low or high dose, single or two shots; several received placebo; per-sample allocation not given. The samples date from day 63 after the first vaccine or placebo injection. With 0 bases removed from V and 7 bases from J, the gap between germline ends came to 11 bases. CDR3 length equals 15 residues. Germline V gene lookup returns CDR1 SGHKS and CDR2 YYEKEE (reference sequence).

The chain links TRBV5-5 to TRBJ1-6, with a possible D match to TRBD1 (5 bases). The TCR originated in a person aged 18-65 years who received the Ad26.COV2.S COVID-19 vaccine or a placebo. Specimen: peripheral blood, collected in a trial of Ad26.COV2.S vaccine versus placebo. In DNA form, the CDR3 reads TGTGCCAGCAGCTTGGGGGCCCAGGGAAATTCACCCCTCCACTTT. Translating gives CASSLGAQGNSPLHF.